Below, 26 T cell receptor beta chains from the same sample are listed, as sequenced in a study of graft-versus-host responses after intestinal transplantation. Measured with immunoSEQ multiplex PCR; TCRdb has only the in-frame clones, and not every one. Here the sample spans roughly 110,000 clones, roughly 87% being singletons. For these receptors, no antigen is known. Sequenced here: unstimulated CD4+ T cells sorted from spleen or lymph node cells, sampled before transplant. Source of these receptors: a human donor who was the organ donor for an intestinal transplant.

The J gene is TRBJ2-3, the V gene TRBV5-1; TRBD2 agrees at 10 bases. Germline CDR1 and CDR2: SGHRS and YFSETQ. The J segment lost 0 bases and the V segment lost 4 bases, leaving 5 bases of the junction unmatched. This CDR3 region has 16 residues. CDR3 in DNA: TGCGCCAGCAGCGAACTTAGCGGGGGGAGCACAGATACGCAGTATTTT. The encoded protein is CASSELSGGSTDTQYF.

CDR3 residues: CASSTSGGNYNEQFF. The CDR3 region has the DNA TGCGCCAGCAGCACTAGCGGGGGGAATTACAATGAGCAGTTCTTC. This rearrangement joins TRBV5-1 to TRBJ2-1, with 12 bases that match TRBD2. Losses at the gene ends were 4 bases for V and 4 bases for J; bases not matched to a gene: 3. In germline, CDR1 is SGHRS, CDR2 YFSETQ. This CDR3 region has 15 residues.

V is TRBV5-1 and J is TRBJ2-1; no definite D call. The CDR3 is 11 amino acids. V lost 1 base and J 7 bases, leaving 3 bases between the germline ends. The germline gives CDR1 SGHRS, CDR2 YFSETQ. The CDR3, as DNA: TGCGCCAGCAGCTTGTTGAATGAGCAGTTCTTC. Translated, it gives CASSLLNEQFF.

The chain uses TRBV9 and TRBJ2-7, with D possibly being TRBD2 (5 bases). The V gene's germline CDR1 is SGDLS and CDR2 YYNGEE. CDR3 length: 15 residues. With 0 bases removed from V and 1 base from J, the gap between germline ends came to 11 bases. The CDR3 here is CASSVVPTGSYEQYF. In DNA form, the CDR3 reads TGTGCCAGCAGCGTAGTTCCTACGGGGTCCTACGAGCAGTACTTC.

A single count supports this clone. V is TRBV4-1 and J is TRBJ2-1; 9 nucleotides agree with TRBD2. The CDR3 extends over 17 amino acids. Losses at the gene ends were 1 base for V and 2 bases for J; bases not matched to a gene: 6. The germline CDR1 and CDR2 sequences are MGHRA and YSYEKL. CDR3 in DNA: TGCGCCAGCAGCCAAGTTACCGGGACTAGCCCCTACAATGAGCAGTTCTTC. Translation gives CASSQVTGTSPYNEQFF.

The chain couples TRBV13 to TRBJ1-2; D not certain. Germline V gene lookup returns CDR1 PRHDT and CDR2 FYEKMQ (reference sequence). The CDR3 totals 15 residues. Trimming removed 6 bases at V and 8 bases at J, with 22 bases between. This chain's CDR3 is CASRKYTQGLGGYTF. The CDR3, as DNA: TGTGCCAGCAGAAAGTACACCCAAGGATTAGGCGGCTACACCTTC.

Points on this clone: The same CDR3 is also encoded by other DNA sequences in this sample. CDR3 loop: CASSVTTRTDTQYF. As DNA, the CDR3 is TGTGCCAGCAGCGTCACGACCCGCACAGATACGCAGTATTTT. The chain has TRBV9 and TRBJ2-3; no definite D call. V dropped 2 bases and J dropped 1 base, with 8 bases sitting between them. Germline values: CDR1 SGDLS, CDR2 YYNGEE. The CDR3 runs 14 residues.

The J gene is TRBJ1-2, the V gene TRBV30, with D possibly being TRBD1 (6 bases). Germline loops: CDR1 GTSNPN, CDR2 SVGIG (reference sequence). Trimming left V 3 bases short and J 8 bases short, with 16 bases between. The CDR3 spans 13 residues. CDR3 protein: CAWRSSQGLGYTF. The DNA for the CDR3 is TGTGCCTGGAGATCTTCACAGGGCCTGGGCTACACCTTC.

DNA for the CDR3: TGTGCCAGCAGTTACGCTTCGACCAGCACAGATACGCAGTATTTT. Its translation: CASSYASTSTDTQYF. This rearrangement joins TRBV27 to TRBJ2-3; D not certain. This CDR3 has 15 residues. Trimming stripped 4 bases from V and 0 bases from J, with 11 bases between. Germline CDR1 and CDR2: MNHEY and SMNVEV (reference sequence).

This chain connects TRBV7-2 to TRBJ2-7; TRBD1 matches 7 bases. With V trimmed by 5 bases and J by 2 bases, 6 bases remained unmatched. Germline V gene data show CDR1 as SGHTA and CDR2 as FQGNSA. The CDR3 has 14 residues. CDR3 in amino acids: CASSIRDRAYEQYF. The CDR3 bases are TGTGCCAGCAGCATCCGGGACAGAGCCTACGAGCAGTACTTC.

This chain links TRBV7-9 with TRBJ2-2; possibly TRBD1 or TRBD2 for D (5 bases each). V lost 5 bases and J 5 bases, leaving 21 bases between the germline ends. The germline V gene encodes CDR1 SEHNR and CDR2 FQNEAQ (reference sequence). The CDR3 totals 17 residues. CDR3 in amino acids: CASSASSGPPGTGELFF. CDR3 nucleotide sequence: TGTGCCAGCAGCGCCAGCTCGGGACCCCCAGGGACCGGGGAGCTGTTTTTT.

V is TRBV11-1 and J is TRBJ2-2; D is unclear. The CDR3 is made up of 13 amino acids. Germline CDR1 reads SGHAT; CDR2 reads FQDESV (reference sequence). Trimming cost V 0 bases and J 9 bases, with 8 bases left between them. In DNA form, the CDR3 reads TGTGCCAGCAGCTTAGCTTCTGGCTGGGAGCTGTTTTTT. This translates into CASSLASGWELFF. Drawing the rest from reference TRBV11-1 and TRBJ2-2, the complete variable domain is EAEVAQSPRYKITEKSQAVAFWCDPISGHATLYWYRQILGQGPELLVQFQDESVVDDSQLPKDRFSAERLKGVDSTLKIQPAELGDSAMYLCASSLASGWELFFGEGSRLTVL.

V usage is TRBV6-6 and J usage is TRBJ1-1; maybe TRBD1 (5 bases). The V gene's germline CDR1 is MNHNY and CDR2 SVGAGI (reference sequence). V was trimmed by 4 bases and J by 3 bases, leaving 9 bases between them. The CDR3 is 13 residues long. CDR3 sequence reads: CASSFLRDTEAFF. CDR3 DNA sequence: TGTGCCAGCAGTTTCCTCAGGGACACTGAAGCTTTCTTT.

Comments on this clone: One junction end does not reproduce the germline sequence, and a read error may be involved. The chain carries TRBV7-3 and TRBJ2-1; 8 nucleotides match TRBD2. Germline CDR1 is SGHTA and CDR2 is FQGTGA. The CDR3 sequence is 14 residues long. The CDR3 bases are TGTGCCAGCAGCATAACCGGGACTAGAGGTGAGCAGTTCTTC. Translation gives CASSITGTRGEQFF.

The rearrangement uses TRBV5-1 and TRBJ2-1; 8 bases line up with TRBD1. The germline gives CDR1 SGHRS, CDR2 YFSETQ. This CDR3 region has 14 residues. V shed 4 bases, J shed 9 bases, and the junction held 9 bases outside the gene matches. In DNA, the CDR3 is TGCGCCAGCAGCGGGGGGACAGGAGGCGCTGAGCAGTTCTTC. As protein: CASSGGTGGAEQFF. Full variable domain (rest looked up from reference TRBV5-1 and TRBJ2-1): KAGVTQTPRYLIKTRGQQVTLSCSPISGHRSVSWYQQTPGQGLQFLFEYFSETQRNKGNFPGRFSGRQFSNSRSEMNVSTLELGDSALYLCASSGGTGGAEQFFGPGTRLTVL.

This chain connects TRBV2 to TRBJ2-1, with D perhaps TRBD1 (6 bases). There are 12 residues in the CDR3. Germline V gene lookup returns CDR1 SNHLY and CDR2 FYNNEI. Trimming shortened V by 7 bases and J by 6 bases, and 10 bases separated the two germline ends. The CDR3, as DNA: TGTGCCAGCACCCTGACAGGCAATGAGCAGTTCTTC. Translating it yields CASTLTGNEQFF.

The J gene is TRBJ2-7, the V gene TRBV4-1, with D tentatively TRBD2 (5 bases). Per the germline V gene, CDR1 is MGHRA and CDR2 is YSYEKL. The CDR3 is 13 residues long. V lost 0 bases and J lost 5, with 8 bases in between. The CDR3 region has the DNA TGCGCCAGCAGCCAAGATCGAGGGAACGAGCAGTACTTC. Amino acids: CASSQDRGNEQYF.

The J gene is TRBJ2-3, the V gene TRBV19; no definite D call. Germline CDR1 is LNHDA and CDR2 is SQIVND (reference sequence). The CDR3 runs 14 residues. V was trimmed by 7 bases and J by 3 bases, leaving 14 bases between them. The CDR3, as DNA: TGTGCCAGTAATGGGCTATCTGGAACAGATACGCAGTATTTT. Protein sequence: CASNGLSGTDTQYF.

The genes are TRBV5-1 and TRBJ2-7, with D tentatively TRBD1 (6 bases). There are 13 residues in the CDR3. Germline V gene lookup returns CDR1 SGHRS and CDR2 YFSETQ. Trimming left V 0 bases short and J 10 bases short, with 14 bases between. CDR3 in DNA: TGCGCCAGCAGCTTGGGGGACACCCTAGGACAGTACTTC. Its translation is CASSLGDTLGQYF.

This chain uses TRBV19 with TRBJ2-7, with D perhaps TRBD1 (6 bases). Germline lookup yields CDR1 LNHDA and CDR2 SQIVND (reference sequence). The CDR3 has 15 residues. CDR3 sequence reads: CARRGGREASYEQYF. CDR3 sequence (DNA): TGTGCACGCCGTGGGGGCCGCGAGGCCTCCTACGAGCAGTACTTC.

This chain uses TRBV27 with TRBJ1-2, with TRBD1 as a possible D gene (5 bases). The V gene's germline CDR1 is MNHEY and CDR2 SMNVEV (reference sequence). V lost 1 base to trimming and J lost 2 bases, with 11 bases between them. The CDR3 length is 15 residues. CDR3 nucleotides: TGTGCCAGCAGTTTATTAGCAGGGCCAAACTATGGCTACACCTTC. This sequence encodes CASSLLAGPNYGYTF.

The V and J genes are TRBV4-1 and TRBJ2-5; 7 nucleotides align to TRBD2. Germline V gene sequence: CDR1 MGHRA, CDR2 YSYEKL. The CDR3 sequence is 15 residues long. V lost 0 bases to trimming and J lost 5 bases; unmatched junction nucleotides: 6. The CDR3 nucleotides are TGCGCCAGCAGCCAAGATTCCGCGGGAGTTGAGACCCAGTACTTC. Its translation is CASSQDSAGVETQYF.

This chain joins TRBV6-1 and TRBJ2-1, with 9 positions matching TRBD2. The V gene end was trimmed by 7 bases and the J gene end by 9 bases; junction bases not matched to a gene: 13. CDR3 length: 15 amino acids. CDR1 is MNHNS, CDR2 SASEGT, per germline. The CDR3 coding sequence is TGTGCCAGCACCCAACTAAGTAGCGGGAGCGGTGAGCAGTTCTTC. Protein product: CASTQLSSGSGEQFF.

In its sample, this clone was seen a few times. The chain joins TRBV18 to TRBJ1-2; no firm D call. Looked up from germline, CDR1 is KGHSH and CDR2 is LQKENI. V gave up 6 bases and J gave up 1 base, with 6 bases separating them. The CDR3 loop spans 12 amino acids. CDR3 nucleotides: TGTGCCAGCTCGGGAAGTAACTATGGCTACACCTTC. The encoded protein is CASSGSNYGYTF.

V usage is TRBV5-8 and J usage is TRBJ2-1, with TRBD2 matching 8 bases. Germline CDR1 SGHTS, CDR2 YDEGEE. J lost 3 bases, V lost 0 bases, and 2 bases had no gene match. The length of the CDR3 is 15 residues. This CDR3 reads CASSLAGGIYNEQFF. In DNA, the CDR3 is TGTGCCAGCAGCTTGGCGGGAGGGATCTACAATGAGCAGTTCTTC.

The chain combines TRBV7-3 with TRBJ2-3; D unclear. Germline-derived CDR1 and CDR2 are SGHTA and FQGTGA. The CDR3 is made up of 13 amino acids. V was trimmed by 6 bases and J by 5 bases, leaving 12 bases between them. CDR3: CASSLDRVDTQYF. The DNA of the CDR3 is TGTGCCAGCAGTCTCGATCGGGTAGATACGCAGTATTTT.